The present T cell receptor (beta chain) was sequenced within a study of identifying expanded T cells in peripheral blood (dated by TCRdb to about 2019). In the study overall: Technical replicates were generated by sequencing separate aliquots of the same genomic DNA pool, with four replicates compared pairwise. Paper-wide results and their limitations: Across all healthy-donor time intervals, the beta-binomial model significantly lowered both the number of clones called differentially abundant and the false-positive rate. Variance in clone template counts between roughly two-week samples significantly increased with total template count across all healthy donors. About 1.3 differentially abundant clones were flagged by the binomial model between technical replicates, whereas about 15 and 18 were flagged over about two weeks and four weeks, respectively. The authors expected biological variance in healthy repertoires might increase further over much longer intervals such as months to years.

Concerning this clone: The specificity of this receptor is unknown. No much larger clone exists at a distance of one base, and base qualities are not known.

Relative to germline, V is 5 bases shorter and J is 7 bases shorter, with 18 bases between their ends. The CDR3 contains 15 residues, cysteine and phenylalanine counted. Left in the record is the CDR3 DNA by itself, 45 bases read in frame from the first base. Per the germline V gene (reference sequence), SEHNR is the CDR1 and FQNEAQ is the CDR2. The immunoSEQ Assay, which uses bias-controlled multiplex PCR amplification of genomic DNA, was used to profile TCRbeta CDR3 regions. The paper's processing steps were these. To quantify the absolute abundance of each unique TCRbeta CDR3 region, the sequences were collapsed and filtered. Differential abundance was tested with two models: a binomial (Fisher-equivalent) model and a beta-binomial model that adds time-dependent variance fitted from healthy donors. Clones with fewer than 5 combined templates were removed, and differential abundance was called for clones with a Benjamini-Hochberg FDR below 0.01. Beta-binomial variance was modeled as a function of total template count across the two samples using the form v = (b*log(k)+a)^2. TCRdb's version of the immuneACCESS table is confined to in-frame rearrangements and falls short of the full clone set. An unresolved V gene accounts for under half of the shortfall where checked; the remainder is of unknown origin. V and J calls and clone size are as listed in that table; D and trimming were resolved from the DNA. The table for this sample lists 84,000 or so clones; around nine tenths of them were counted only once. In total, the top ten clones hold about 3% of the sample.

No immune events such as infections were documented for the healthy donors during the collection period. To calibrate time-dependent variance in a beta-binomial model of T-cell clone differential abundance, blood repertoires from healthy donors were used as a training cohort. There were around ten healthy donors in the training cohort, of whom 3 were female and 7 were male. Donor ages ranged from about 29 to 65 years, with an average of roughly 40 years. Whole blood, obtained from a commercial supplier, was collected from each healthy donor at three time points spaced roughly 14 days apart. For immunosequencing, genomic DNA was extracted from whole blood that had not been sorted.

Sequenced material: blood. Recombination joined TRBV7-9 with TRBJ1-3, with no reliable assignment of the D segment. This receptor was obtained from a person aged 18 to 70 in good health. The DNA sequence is TGTGCCAGCAGCCCCCCGGGATACAGTGGGAACACCATATATTTT. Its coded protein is CASSPPGYSGNTIYF.